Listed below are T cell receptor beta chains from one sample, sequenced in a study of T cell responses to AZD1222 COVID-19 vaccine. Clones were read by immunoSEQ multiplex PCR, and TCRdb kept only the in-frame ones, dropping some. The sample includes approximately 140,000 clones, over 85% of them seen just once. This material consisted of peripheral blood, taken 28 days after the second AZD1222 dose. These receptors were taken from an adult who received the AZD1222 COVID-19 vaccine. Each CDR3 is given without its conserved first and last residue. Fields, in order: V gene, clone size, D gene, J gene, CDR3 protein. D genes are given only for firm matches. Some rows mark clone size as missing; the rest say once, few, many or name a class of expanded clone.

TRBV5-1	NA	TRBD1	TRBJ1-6	ASSLDLGTGNSPLH
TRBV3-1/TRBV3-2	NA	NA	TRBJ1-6	ASSHWGERNSPLH
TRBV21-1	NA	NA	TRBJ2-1	ASSERGLAGGYNEQF
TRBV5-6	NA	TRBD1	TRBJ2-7	ASSSDRVYEQY
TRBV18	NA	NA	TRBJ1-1	ASSPGVGTEAF
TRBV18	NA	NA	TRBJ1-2	ASSSQGPPGDGYT
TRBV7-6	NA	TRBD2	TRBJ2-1	ASSLWPSGSGEQF
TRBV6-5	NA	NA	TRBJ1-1	ASSPTNTEAF
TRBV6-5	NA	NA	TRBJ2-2	ASSDGTANTGELF
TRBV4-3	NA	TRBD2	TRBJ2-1	ASSQWLAGAPTPGYNEQF
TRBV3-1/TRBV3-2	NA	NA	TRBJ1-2	ASSQGGGYT
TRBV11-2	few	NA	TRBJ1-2	ASSSNWRRTSNYGYT
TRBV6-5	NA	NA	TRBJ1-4	ASSYTGLAGDEKLF
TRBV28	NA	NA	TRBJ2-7	ASSFMTLGEQY
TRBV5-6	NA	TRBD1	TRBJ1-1	ASSWTGTGGNTEAF
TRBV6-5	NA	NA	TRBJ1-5	ASSFQVSNQPQH
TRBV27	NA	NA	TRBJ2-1	ASSLFSQVSYNEQF
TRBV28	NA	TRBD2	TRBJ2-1	ASRQLAGGHNEQF
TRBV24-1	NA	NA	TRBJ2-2	ATSDQRPGNTGELF
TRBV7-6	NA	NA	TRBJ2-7	ASSPRGLGYEQY
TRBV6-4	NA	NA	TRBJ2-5	ASSQLPRETQY
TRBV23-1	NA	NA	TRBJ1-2	ASSQPGVGYT
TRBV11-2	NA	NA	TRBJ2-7	ASSLVYEQY
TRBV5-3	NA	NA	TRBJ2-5	ARSRRRAHQETQY
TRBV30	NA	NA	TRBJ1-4	AWSVLVGGGKLF
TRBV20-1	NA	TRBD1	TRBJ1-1	SASPTGGVAAGEAF
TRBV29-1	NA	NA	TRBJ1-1	SVYIQGTEAF
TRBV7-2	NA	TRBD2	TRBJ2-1	ASSQGLAGNEQF
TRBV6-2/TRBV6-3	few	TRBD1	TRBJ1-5	ASSPRTGKGNQPQH
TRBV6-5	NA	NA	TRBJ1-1	ASSRNFADGSEAF
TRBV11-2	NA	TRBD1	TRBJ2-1	ASSLGQGGYNEQF
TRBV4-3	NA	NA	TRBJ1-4	ASSQTGRDEKLF
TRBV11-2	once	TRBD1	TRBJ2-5	ASSLVRQGRETQY
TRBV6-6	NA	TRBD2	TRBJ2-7	ASSPRLAGDRSYEQY